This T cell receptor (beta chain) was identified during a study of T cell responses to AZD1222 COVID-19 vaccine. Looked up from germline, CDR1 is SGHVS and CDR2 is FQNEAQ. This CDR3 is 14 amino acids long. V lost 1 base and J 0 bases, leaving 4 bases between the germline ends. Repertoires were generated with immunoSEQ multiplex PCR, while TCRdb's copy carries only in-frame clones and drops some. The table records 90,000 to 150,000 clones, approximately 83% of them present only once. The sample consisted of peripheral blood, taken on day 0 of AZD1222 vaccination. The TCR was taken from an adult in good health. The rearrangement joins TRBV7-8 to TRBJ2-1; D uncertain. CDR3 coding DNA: TGTGCCAGCAGCTTAGTCAGCTCCTACAATGAGCAGTTCTTC. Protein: CASSLVSSYNEQFF. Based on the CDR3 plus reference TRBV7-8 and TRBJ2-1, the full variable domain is GAGVSQSPRYKVAKRGQDVALRCDPISGHVSLFWYQQALGQGPEFLTYFQNEAQLDKSGLPSDRFFAERPEGSVSTLKIQRTQQEDSAVYLCASSLVSSYNEQFFGPGTRLTVL.